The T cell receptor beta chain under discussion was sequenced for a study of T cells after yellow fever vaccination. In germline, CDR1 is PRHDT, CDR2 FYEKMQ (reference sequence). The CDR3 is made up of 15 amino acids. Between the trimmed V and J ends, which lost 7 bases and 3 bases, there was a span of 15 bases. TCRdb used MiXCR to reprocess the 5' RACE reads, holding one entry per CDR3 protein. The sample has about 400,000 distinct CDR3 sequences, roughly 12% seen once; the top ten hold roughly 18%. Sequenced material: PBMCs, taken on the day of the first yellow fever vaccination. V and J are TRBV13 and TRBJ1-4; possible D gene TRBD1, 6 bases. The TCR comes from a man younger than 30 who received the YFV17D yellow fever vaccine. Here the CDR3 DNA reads TGTGCCAGCACGACAGGACCGAGGGCTAATGAAAAACTGTTTTTT. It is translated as CASTTGPRANEKLFF.